This TCR beta chain is drawn from a study of T cell repertoires in aging, cancer and after chemotherapy. About the research overall: Healthy donor repertoires were recorded over several months to years and showed clear clonal overlap. Whole-study results and caveats: Healthy donors lost TCR diversity with age mainly through richness, cancer patients through richness and evenness. Median generation probability rose over the chemotherapy interval in each cancer cohort, suggesting rebound thymic output.

Peripheral blood genomic DNA, not sorted cells or RNA, was the template. About this clonotype itself: Its antigen is unknown.

This CDR3 spans 14 amino acids. The ends were cut back, 3 bases at V and 5 bases at J, with 13 bases in the middle. Per germline, CDR1 SGHTA and CDR2 FQGNSA. Multiplex touch-down PCR with TRB-A/B primers amplified rearranged V-D-J TRB sequences. A single record per CDR3 protein comes from TCRdb applying MiXCR to the multiplex PCR reads. The table lists roughly 10,000 distinct CDR3 sequences, more than 20% of them singletons, with around 1.9% in the top ten. The V call is TRBV7-2, the J call TRBJ2-5, with a weak D call TRBD2 (7 bases). The sequence came from a human donor in good health. The sample taken for sequencing was blood. CDR3 sequence (DNA): TGTGCCAGCAGCTTCGGGGGGCAGTGGGAGACCCAGTACTTC. Translated, it gives CASSFGGQWETQYF.